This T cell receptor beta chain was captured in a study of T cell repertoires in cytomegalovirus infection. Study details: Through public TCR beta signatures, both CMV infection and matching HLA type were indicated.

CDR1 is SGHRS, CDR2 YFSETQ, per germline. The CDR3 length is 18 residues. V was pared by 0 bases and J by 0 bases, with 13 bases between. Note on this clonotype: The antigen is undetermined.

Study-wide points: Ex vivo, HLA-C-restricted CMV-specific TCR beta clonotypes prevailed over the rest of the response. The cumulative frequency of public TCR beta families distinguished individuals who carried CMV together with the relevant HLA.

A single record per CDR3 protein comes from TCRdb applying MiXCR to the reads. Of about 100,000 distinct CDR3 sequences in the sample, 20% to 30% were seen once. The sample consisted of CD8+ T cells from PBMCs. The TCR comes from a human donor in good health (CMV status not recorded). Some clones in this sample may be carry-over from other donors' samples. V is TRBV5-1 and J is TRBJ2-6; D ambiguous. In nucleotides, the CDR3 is TGCGCCAGCAGCTTGGCGGTCGGACGGACCTCTGGGGCCAACGTCCTGACTTTC. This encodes CASSLAVGRTSGANVLTF.